This entry lists 18 T cell receptor beta chains sequenced from one sample in a study of glioma-infiltrating T cells. TCR alpha and beta CDR3 regions were amplified from RNA using iRepertoire nested multiplex PCR. Using its own MiXCR run on the multiplex PCR reads, TCRdb lists one record per CDR3 protein. The top ten hold roughly 22% of the sample, which has under 6,500 distinct CDR3 sequences, 35% to 45% seen once. Source material: glioma tissue, nonneoplastic brain tissue, or PBMCs (not recorded which). The receptors derive from a human donor with low-grade glioma or glioblastoma, undergoing nonglioma brain surgery, or in good health (not recorded which).

This clonotype showed up many times. The J gene is TRBJ2-7, the V gene TRBV10-3; D is possibly TRBD2 (7 bases). The CDR3 length is 15 residues. V lost 6 bases and J 6 bases, leaving 21 bases between the germline ends. From germline, CDR1 is ENHRY and CDR2 SYGVKD. The CDR3 region is CAISTLRGGSGEQYF. CDR3 nucleotide sequence: TGTGCCATCAGCACCCTTAGGGGGGGCTCAGGCGAGCAGTACTTC.

This sequence joins TRBV20-1 and TRBJ2-3; 12 nucleotides agree with TRBD2. The CDR3 length is 16 residues. CDR1 is DFQATT and CDR2 is SNEGSKA in the germline V gene (reference sequence). Trimming at V came to 0 bases and at J to 6 bases, leaving 7 bases not matched to a gene. CDR3 amino acids: CSARDSSGGAPDTQYF. The CDR3 region has the DNA TGCAGTGCTAGAGATTCTAGCGGGGGGGCTCCTGATACGCAGTATTTT.

The J gene is TRBJ2-1, the V gene TRBV20-1, with 7 bases aligning to TRBD1. Per the germline V gene, CDR1 is DFQATT and CDR2 is SNEGSKA (reference sequence). Germline trimming cut 6 bases from V and 13 bases from J; bases unmatched to any gene: 3. This CDR3 is built from 9 residues. CDR3 amino acids: CSAGQYQFF. The CDR3 region has the DNA TGCAGTGCGGGACAGTATCAGTTCTTC.

Turning to this clonotype: Sequence at one end of the junction differs from germline and may be a read error. The DNA of the CDR3 is TGTGTCAGCGCCAGGGAAAGCTCCTACGAGCAGTACTTC. It is translated as CVSARESSYEQYF. The gene calls are TRBV27 and TRBJ2-7; weak D call: TRBD1 (5 bases). The CDR3 contains 13 residues. Germline V lookup: CDR1 MNHEY, CDR2 SMNVEV (reference sequence).

Note on this clonotype: A much larger clone differs from this one at a single base, so this may be a read error. The conserved phenylalanine or tryptophan normally closing the CDR3 is absent here, so this likely arose from a read error. The chain joins TRBV9 to TRBJ1-3; no definite D call. This CDR3 is 15 amino acids long. CDR1 is SGDLS and CDR2 is YYNGEE in the germline V gene. Trimming pared 3 bases from V and 4 bases from J, leaving 14 bases between. CDR3 sequence reads: CASSAWSSGGNTIYL. CDR3 bases: TGTGCCAGCAGCGCTTGGTCCTCGGGCGGAAACACCATATATCTT.

Ten or more counts support this clonotype. CDR3 protein: CSVEDHFSGTGTYNEQFF. Here the CDR3 DNA reads TGCAGCGTTGAAGATCATTTTAGCGGGACAGGGACCTACAATGAGCAGTTCTTC. This rearrangement joins TRBV29-1 to TRBJ2-1; D is perhaps TRBD1 (9 bases). This CDR3 region has 18 residues. Deletions cut 0 bases from V and 2 bases from J, with 20 bases between. Germline V gives CDR1 SQVTM, CDR2 ANQGSEA.

The chain joins TRBV13 to TRBJ2-5; D is undetermined. Between the trimmed V and J ends, which lost 0 bases and 0 bases, there was a span of 2 bases. Per germline, CDR1 PRHDT and CDR2 FYEKMQ (reference sequence). The CDR3 length is 13 residues. CDR3 residues: CASSLGHQETQYF. CDR3 sequence (DNA): TGTGCCAGCAGCTTAGGCCACCAAGAGACCCAGTACTTC.

In this sample, this clonotype is medium-sized. The chain recombines TRBV19 with TRBJ1-1; D is ambiguous. CDR1 is LNHDA, CDR2 SQIVND, per germline (reference sequence). Trimming stripped 4 bases from V and 2 bases from J, with 8 bases between. CDR3 length: 13 amino acids. The CDR3 DNA reads TGTGCCAGTAGTAACGGGCCAAACACTGAAGCTTTCTTT. This encodes CASSNGPNTEAFF.

This clonotype was recorded at least ten times. The genes are TRBV7-2 and TRBJ2-3; perhaps D is TRBD1 or TRBD2 (5 bases each). Trimming removed 7 bases from V and 6 bases from J, with 14 bases in between. Germline CDR1 SGHTA, CDR2 FQGNSA. The CDR3 has 13 residues. As DNA, the CDR3 is TGTGCCAGCACCAATGGGGGTGGGGATACGCAGTATTTT. The encoded protein is CASTNGGGDTQYF. Full variable domain (missing parts from reference TRBV7-2 and TRBJ2-3): GAGVSQSPSNKVTEKGKDVELRCDPISGHTALYWYRQSLGQGLEFLIYFQGNSAPDKSGLPSDRFSAERTGGSVSTLTIQRTQQEDSAVYLCASTNGGGDTQYFGPGTRLTVL.

The rearrangement uses TRBV6-2 or TRBV6-3 and TRBJ1-1; D unclear. The germline CDR1 and CDR2 sequences are MNHEY and SVGEGT. The CDR3 sequence is 14 residues long. Trimming shortened V by 6 bases and J by 1 base, and 12 bases separated the two germline ends. CDR3 sequence (DNA): TGTGCCAGCAGGGACGGCGCAACGAACACTGAAGCTTTCTTT. Protein product: CASRDGATNTEAFF.

As for this clonotype: This CDR3 is missing its conserved last phenylalanine or tryptophan, likely due to a read error. The chain combines TRBV20-1 with TRBJ2-5, with D possibly being TRBD1 (6 bases). The germline gives CDR1 DFQATT, CDR2 SNEGSKA (reference sequence). Trimming cost V 3 bases and J 2 bases, with 19 bases left between them. This CDR3 region has 16 residues. CDR3 DNA sequence: TGCAGTGCTAGTCGAGACAGGTGGTCCCAGCAAGAGACCCAGTACTCC. Protein product: CSASRDRWSQQETQYS.

This clonotype came up many times. This chain links TRBV12-3 or TRBV12-4 with TRBJ2-7; 11 bases are shared with TRBD1. The CDR3 length is 14 residues. The junction had 4 bases not matched to a gene; V was cut back by 6 bases and J by 3 bases. DNA of the CDR3: TGTGCCAGCAGCTCCGGGACAGGGGGCTACGAGCAGTACTTC. This sequence encodes CASSSGTGGYEQYF.

As to this clonotype: At one end the junction does not follow the germline gene, possibly because of a read error. The chain employs TRBV14 and TRBJ1-5, with D uncertain. Germline lookup yields CDR1 SGHDN and CDR2 FVKESK. The CDR3 loop spans 14 amino acids. In DNA, the CDR3 is TGTGCCAGCAGCCAAGAGCCTGGCAATGAGCCCCAGCATTTT. Its protein is CASSQEPGNEPQHF.

As concerns this clonotype: A much bigger clone sits one base away, suggesting this may be a read error. The DNA of the CDR3 is TGCAGTGCTAAAGCCGAGGCGACCGGGGGGCTGTTTTTT. Protein: CSAKAEATGGLFF. The gene calls are TRBV20-1 and TRBJ2-2, with D tentatively TRBD2 (6 bases). This CDR3 region has 13 residues. Germline V CDR1 and CDR2: DFQATT, SNEGSKA (reference sequence).

The chain recombines TRBV27 with TRBJ2-7; 8 positions agree with TRBD2. Trimming took 10 bases from V and 5 from J; bases not matched to a gene: 13. The CDR3 totals 14 residues. Germline values: CDR1 MNHEY, CDR2 SMNVEV (reference sequence). CDR3 sequence reads: CAISTSASYDEQYF. The CDR3 nucleotides read TGTGCCATATCGACTAGCGCGTCCTACGACGAGCAGTACTTC.

Comments on this clonotype: A clone one base away is much larger, so this may be a read error. This rearrangement joins TRBV2 to TRBJ1-6; unclear D gene. CDR3 length: 15 residues. V shed 1 base and J shed 8 bases, with 12 bases lying between them. The germline V gene encodes CDR1 SNHLY and CDR2 FYNNEI. CDR3 residues: CASSEEADGHSPLHF. The CDR3, as DNA: TGTGCCAGCAGTGAAGAAGCGGACGGACATTCACCCCTCCACTTT.

About this clonotype: Given a much more abundant clone one base away, this may be a read error. The gene calls are TRBV5-4 and TRBJ2-2; TRBD1 agrees at 10 bases. This CDR3 has 15 residues. CDR1 SGHNT and CDR2 YYREEE come from the germline V gene (reference sequence). The CDR3 DNA reads TGTGCCAGCAGCCCGGACAGGGGGAACACCGGGGAGCTGCTTTTT. Translating it yields CASSPDRGNTGELLF.

This clonotype was recorded many times. The chain combines TRBV7-2 with TRBJ1-1; possible D gene TRBD1, 6 bases. Germline V gene sequence: CDR1 SGHTA, CDR2 FQGNSA. The CDR3 runs to 15 residues. V was trimmed by 2 bases and J by 8 bases, leaving 18 bases between them. CDR3: CASSLISGTIPEAFF. The CDR3 nucleotides read TGTGCCAGCAGCTTAATTTCCGGGACAATCCCCGAAGCTTTCTTT.